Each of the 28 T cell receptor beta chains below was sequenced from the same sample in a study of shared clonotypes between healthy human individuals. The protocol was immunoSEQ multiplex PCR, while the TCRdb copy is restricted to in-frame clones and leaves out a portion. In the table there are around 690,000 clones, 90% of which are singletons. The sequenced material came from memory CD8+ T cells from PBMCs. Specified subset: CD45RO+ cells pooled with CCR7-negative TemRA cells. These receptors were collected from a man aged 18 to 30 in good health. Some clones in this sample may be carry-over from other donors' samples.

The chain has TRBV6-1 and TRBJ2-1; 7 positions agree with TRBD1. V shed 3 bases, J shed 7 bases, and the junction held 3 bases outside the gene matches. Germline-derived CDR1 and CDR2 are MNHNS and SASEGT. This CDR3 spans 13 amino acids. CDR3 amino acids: CASSDLQGNEQFF. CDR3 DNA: TGTGCCAGCAGTGACCTACAGGGGAATGAGCAGTTCTTC.

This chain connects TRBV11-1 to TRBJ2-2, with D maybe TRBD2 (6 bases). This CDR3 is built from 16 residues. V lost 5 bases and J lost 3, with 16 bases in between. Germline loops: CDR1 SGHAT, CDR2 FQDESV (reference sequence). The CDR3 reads CASSIWPREYTGELFF. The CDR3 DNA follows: TGTGCCAGCAGCATATGGCCCCGGGAGTACACCGGGGAGCTGTTTTTT.

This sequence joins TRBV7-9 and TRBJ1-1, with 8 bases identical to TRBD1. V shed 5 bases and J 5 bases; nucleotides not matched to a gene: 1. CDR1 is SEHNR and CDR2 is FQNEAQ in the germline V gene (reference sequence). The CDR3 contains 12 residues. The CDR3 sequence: CASSQGATEAFF. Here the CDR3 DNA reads TGTGCCAGCAGCCAGGGGGCTACTGAAGCTTTCTTT.

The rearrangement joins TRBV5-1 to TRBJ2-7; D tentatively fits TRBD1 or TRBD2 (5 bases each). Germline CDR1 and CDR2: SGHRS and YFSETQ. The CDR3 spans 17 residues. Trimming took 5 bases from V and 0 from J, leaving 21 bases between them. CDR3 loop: CASSPPAVGTDSYEQYF. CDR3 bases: TGCGCCAGCAGTCCTCCCGCCGTGGGGACGGACTCCTACGAGCAGTACTTC.

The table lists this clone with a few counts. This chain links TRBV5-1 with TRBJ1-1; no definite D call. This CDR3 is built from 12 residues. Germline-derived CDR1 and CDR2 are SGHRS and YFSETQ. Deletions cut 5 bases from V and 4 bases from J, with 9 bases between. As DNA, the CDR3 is TGCGCCAGCAGAGAGGGCATCACTGAAGCTTTCTTT. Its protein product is CASREGITEAFF.

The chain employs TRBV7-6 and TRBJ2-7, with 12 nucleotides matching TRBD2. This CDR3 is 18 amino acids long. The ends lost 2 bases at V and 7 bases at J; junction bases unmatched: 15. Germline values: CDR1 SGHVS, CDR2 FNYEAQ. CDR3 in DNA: TGTGCCAGCAGCTTACATCCCGCCGTCCTAGCGGGAGGGAGAGAGCAGTACTTC. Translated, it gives CASSLHPAVLAGGREQYF.

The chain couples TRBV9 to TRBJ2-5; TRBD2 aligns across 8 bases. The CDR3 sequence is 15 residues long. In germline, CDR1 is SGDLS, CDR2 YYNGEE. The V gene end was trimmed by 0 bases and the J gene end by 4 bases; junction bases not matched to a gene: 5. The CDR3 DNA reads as TGTGCCAGCAGCGTAGCTCTTCGGGGGGGAGAGACCCAGTACTTC. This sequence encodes CASSVALRGGETQYF.

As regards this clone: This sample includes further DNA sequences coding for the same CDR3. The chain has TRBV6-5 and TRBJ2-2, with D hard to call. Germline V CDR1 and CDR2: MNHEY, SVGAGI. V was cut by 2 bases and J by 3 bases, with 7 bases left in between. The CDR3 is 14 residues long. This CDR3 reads CASSYGGDTGELFF. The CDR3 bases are TGTGCCAGCAGTTACGGTGGGGACACCGGGGAGCTGTTTTTT.

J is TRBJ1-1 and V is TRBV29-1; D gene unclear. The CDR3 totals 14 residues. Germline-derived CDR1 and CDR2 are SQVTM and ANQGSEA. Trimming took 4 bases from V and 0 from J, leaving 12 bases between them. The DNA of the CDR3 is TGCAGCGTTGCGGCCCGCCGGTTGAACACTGAAGCTTTCTTT. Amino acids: CSVAARRLNTEAFF. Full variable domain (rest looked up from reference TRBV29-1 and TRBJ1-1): SAVISQKPSRDICQRGTSLTIQCQVDSQVTMMFWYRQQPGQSLTLIATANQGSEATYESGFVIDKFPISRPNLTFSTLTVSNMSPEDSSIYLCSVAARRLNTEAFFGQGTRLTVV.

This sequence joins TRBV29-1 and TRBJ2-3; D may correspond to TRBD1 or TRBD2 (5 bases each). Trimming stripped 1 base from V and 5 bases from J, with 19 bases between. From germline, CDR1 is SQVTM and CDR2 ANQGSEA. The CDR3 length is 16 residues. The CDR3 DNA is TGCAGCGTTGAAGGAGGGCAGCAAGGGGAAGTAGATACGCAGTATTTT. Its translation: CSVEGGQQGEVDTQYF.

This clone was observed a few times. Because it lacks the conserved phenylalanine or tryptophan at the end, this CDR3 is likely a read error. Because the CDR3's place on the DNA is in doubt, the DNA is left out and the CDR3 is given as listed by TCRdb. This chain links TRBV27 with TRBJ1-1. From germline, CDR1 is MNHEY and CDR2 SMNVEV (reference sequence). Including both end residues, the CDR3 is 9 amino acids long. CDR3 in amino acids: CASSLGPED.

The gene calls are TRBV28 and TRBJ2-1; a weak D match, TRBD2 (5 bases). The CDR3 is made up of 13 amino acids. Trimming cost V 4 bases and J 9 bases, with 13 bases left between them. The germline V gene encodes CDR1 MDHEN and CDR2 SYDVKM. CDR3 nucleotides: TGTGCCAGCAGTTCCTCACCCGGGGTTGAGCAGTTCTTC. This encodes CASSSSPGVEQFF.

CDR3 bases: TGTGCCAGCAGCCCGGACAGGGGGCACTCCGGGGAGCTGTTTTTT. Translating gives CASSPDRGHSGELFF. The genes are TRBV5-5 and TRBJ2-2; 11 bases agree with TRBD1. The CDR3 spans 15 residues. Looked up from germline, CDR1 is SGHKS and CDR2 is YYEKEE (reference sequence). The junction had 5 bases not matched to a gene; V was cut back by 4 bases and J by 6 bases.

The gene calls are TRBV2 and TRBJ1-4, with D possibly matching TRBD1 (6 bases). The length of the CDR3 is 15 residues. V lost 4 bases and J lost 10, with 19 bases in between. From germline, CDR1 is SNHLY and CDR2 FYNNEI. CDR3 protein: CASSGRGAEGGKLFF. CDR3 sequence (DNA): TGTGCCAGCAGTGGAAGAGGGGCTGAGGGGGGAAAACTGTTTTTT.

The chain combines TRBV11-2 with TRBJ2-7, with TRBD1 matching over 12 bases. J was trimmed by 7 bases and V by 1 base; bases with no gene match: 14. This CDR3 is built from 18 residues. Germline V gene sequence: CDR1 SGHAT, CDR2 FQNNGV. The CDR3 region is CASSLVPTVRDRGLEQYF. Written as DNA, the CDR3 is TGTGCCAGCAGCTTAGTCCCGACCGTTAGGGACAGGGGGCTGGAGCAGTACTTC.

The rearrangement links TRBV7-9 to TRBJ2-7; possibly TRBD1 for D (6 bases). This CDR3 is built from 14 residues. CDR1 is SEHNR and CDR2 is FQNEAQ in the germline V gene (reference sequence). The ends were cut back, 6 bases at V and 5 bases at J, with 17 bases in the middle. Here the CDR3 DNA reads TGTGCCAGCAGTCCTAGGGCCAGGGGCAACGAGCAGTACTTC. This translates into CASSPRARGNEQYF.

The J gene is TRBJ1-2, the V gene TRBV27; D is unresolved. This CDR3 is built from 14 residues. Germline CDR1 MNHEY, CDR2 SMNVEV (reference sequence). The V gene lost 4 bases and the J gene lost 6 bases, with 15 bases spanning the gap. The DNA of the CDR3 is TGTGCCAGCAGTTACCGTGGCGGGCAAGATGGCTACACCTTC. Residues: CASSYRGGQDGYTF.

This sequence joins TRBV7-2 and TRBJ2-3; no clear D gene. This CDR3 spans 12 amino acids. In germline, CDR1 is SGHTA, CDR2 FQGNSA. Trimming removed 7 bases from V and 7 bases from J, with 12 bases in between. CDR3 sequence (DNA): TGTGCCAGCACCCCCCGGACCCATACGCAGTATTTT. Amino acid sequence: CASTPRTHTQYF.

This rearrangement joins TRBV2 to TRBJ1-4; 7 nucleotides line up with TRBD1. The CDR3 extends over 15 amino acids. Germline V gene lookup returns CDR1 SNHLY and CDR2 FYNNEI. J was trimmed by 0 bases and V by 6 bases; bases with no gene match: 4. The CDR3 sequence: CASRDRVATNEKLFF. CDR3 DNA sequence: TGTGCCAGCAGAGACAGGGTTGCAACTAATGAAAAACTGTTTTTT.

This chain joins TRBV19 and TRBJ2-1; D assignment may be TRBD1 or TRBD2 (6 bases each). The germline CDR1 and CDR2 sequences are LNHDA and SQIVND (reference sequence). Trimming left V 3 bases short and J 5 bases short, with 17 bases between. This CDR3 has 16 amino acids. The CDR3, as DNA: TGTGCCAGTAGTATCTCGGTGTCGGGGGCGAACAATGAGCAGTTCTTC. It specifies CASSISVSGANNEQFF. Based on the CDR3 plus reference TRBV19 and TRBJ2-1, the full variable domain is DGGITQSPKYLFRKEGQNVTLSCEQNLNHDAMYWYRQDPGQGLRLIYYSQIVNDFQKGDIAEGYSVSREKKESFPLTVTSAQKNPTAFYLCASSISVSGANNEQFFGPGTRLTVL.

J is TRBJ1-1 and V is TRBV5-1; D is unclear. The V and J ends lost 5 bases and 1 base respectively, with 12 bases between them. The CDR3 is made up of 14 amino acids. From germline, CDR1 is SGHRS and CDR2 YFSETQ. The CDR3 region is CASRTESRNTEAFF. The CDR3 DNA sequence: TGCGCCAGCAGAACAGAAAGTAGGAACACTGAAGCTTTCTTT. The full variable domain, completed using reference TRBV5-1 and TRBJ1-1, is KAGVTQTPRYLIKTRGQQVTLSCSPISGHRSVSWYQQTPGQGLQFLFEYFSETQRNKGNFPGRFSGRQFSNSRSEMNVSTLELGDSALYLCASRTESRNTEAFFGQGTRLTVV.

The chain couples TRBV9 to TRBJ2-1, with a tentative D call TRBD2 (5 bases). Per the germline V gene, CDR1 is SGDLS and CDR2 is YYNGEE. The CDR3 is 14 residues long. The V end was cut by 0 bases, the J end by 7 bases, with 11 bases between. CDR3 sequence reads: CASSVVPGGNEQFF. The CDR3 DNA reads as TGTGCCAGCAGCGTAGTTCCCGGCGGGAATGAGCAGTTCTTC.

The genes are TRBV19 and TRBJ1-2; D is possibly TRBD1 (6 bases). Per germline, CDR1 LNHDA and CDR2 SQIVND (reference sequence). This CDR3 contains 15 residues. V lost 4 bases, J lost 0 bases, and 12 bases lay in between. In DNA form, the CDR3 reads TGTGCCAGTAGTAGATACAGGGAGGCTAACTATGGCTACACCTTC. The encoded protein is CASSRYREANYGYTF.

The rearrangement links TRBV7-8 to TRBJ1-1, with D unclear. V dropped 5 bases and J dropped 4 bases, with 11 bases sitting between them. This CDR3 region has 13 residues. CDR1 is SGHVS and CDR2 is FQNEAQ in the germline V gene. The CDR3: CASSPSRATEAFF. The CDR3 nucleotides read TGTGCCAGCAGCCCCTCGCGGGCCACTGAAGCTTTCTTT.

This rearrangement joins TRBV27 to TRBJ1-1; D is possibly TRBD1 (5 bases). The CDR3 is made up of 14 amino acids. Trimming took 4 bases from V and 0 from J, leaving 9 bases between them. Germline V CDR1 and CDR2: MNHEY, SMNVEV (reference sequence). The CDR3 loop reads CASSYQGLNTEAFF. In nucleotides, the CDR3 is TGTGCCAGCAGTTACCAGGGTTTGAACACTGAAGCTTTCTTT.

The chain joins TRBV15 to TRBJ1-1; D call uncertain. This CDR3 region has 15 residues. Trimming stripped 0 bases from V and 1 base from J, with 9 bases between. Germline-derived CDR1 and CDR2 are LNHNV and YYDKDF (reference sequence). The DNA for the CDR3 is TGTGCCACCAGCAGAGATCGGGGTGGGAACACTGAAGCTTTCTTT. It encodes CATSRDRGGNTEAFF.

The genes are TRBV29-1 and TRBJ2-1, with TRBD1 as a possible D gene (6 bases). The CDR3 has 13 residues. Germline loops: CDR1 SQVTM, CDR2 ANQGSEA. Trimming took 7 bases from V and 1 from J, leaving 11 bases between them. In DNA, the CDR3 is TGCAGCGAGGCACAGGGTTCCTACAATGAGCAGTTCTTC. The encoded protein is CSEAQGSYNEQFF.

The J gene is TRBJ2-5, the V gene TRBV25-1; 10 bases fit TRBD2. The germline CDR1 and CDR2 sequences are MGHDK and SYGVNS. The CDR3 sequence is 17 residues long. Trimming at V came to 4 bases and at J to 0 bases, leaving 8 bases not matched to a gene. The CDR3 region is CASSGTLAGEYQETQYF. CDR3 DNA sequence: TGTGCCAGCAGTGGGACCCTAGCGGGAGAATACCAAGAGACCCAGTACTTC.